Listed here are 8 T cell receptor beta chains from one sample, sequenced in a study of CXCR3-negative and CXCR3-positive naive CD8 T cells. Study-level points and caveats: Comparison of naive cells showed more hydrophobic TRB CDR3s in CXCR3-positive than in CXCR3-negative naive cells.

No cognate antigen is known for these TCRs. Through 5' RACE with UMI labels, the TRB cDNA libraries were prepared. Using the 5' RACE reads, TCRdb records one entry per CDR3 protein without DNA. Here the sample table reports around 61,000 distinct CDR3 sequences. Sequences were obtained from naive CXCR3+ CD8+ T cells from blood. Subset specified: CD45RO-CCR7+CD27+CD95- naive CD8+ T cells expressing CXCR3 (TNR3+). These receptors came from a human donor in good health. Some clones in this sample may be carry-over from other donors' samples.

The gene calls are TRBV25-1 and TRBJ2-3; TCRdb calls TRBD2, which cannot be checked without DNA. Germline values: CDR1 MGHDK, CDR2 SYGVNS. This CDR3 spans 13 amino acids. This CDR3 reads CASSTTEVDTQYF.

The chain's CDR3 is CSARDRSGNSDTQYF. The rearrangement links TRBV20-1 to TRBJ2-3; TCRdb picks TRBD2, but there is no DNA to check that call. The CDR3 spans 15 residues. From germline, CDR1 is DFQATT and CDR2 SNEGSKA (reference sequence).

This chain uses TRBV28 with TRBJ2-7. The germline V gene has CDR1 MDHEN and CDR2 SYDVKM. This CDR3 has 15 amino acids. CDR3 amino acids: CASSLYRRDSYEQYF.

CDR3 residues: CASSQGRSGDYEQYF. This chain uses TRBV4-1 with TRBJ2-7; as DNA is missing, the TRBD1 call by TCRdb cannot be tested. The CDR3 runs 15 residues. Germline loops: CDR1 MGHRA, CDR2 YSYEKL.

CDR3 in amino acids: CASRQRAGANVLTF. This chain uses TRBV7-3 with TRBJ2-6. The germline CDR1 and CDR2 sequences are SGHTA and FQGTGA. This CDR3 has 14 amino acids.

This chain links TRBV28 with TRBJ2-7. This CDR3 is 13 amino acids long. Germline CDR1 and CDR2: MDHEN and SYDVKM. The CDR3 here is CASSLLDPYEQYF.

The chain uses TRBV7-6 and TRBJ2-7; without DNA, the TCRdb call of TRBD1 cannot be checked. This CDR3 has 12 residues. In germline, CDR1 is SGHVS, CDR2 FNYEAQ. CDR3 region: CASSLAGVEQYF.

The gene calls are TRBV9 and TRBJ2-1; TCRdb returns TRBD2, unconfirmable since there is no DNA. Germline loops: CDR1 SGDLS, CDR2 YYNGEE. The CDR3 totals 16 residues. CDR3 in amino acids: CASSTREEDWYNEQFF.